A selection of T cell receptor beta chains follows, all from one sample in a study of cytomegalovirus exposure and HLA in healthy donors. TCRdb keeps only in-frame clones here, not all; method: immunoSEQ multiplex PCR. The sample lists around 200,000 clones; over 65% were seen once. The specimen sequenced was PBMCs. Source of these receptors: a man aged 35 to 55 in good health and CMV-seronegative. Each CDR3 is given with its conserved first and last residue. The order of the fields is clone size, V gene, CDR3 length, D gene, J gene, CDR3 protein, CDR3 DNA. D genes are given only for firm matches. Only some rows state a clone size, as once, few, many or a class for expanded clones.

>once|TRBV5-1|15|NA|TRBJ2-7
CASRQRAEATYEQYF
TGCGCCAGCAGACAGCGGGCCGAAGCAACCTACGAGCAGTACTTC
>once|TRBV7-3|15|TRBD2|TRBJ2-1
CASSLIAGGGNEQFF
TGTGCCAGCAGCTTAATCGCGGGGGGGGGCAATGAGCAGTTCTTC
>NA|TRBV5-4|19|NA|TRBJ1-6
CASSFLLGVGASYNSPLHF
TGTGCCAGCAGCTTTCTTTTAGGGGTTGGGGCCTCCTATAATTCACCCCTCCACTTT
>NA|TRBV15|15|TRBD1|TRBJ1-1
CATSPRTGSGTEAFF
TGTGCCACCAGCCCTCGGACAGGCAGTGGAACTGAAGCTTTCTTT
>NA|TRBV28|12|TRBD1|TRBJ1-2
CASNGDRDGYTF
TGTGCCAGCAACGGAGACAGGGACGGCTACACCTTC
>NA|TRBV5-1|15|NA|TRBJ1-4
CASSLSGEWSEKLFF
TGCGCCAGCAGCTTGTCCGGCGAGTGGAGTGAAAAACTGTTTTTT
>NA|TRBV15|16|NA|TRBJ1-2
CATSPRAYGFNYGYTF
TGTGCCACCAGCCCCAGAGCGTACGGCTTTAACTATGGCTACACCTTC
>NA|TRBV29-1|12|TRBD1|TRBJ1-1
CSVAPGQAEAFF
TGCAGCGTCGCTCCGGGACAGGCTGAAGCTTTCTTT
>NA|TRBV29-1|13|TRBD1|TRBJ1-3
CSVGQGGGNTIYF
TGCAGCGTCGGACAGGGGGGAGGAAACACCATATATTTT
>NA|TRBV7-9|15|TRBD1|TRBJ2-5
CASSPRTGEGETQYF
TGTGCCAGCAGCCCAAGGACAGGGGAAGGGGAGACCCAGTACTTC
>few|TRBV7-3|15|NA|TRBJ2-1
CASSPWRGGRDEQFF
TGTGCCAGCAGCCCCTGGAGGGGGGGCAGAGATGAGCAGTTCTTC
>NA|TRBV7-3|15|NA|TRBJ2-7
CASSSKVVPRDEQYF
TGTGCCAGCAGCTCAAAAGTAGTCCCCAGGGACGAGCAGTACTTC
>NA|TRBV6-5|14|NA|TRBJ2-5
CASSYSSGHGTQYF
TGTGCCAGCAGTTACTCGAGCGGCCATGGGACCCAGTACTTC
>NA|TRBV4-2|15|NA|TRBJ1-6
CASSPSGPSGSPLHF
TGTGCCAGCAGCCCCTCTGGCCCGTCGGGTTCACCCCTCCACTTT
>NA|TRBV7-9|16|TRBD2|TRBJ2-1
CASSPWVAGGRNEQFF
TGTGCCAGCAGCCCCTGGGTTGCGGGGGGCCGCAATGAGCAGTTCTTC
>NA|TRBV14|14|NA|TRBJ1-3
CASSRQPSGNTIYF
TGTGCCAGCAGCCGACAGCCATCTGGAAACACCATATATTTT
>NA|TRBV28|15|TRBD1|TRBJ1-2
CASSRQGAQGYGYTF
TGTGCCAGCAGCAGACAGGGGGCGCAGGGCTATGGCTACACCTTC
>NA|TRBV10-3|12|NA|TRBJ2-3
CAISDQGKAQYF
TGTGCCATCAGTGACCAGGGCAAGGCGCAGTATTTT
>once|TRBV7-3|21|TRBD2|TRBJ2-3
CASSLKGTGFGLAGSTDTQYF
TGTGCCAGCAGCTTAAAAGGAACAGGGTTTGGACTAGCGGGGTCCACAGATACGCAGTATTTT
>few|TRBV7-6|19|TRBD1|TRBJ2-7
CAFYRFTGGSRKCSYEQYF
TGTGCCTTCTATCGATTTACAGGGGGTTCTCGGAAGTGTTCCTACGAGCAGTACTTC
>NA|TRBV7-8|14|TRBD1|TRBJ1-1
CASSLDRGSTEAFF
TGTGCCAGCAGCTTAGACAGGGGAAGTACCGAAGCTTTCTTT
>few|TRBV7-9|11|NA|TRBJ2-7
CASSSGVEQYF
TGTGCCAGCAGCTCGGGAGTTGAGCAGTACTTC
>NA|TRBV5-4|12|NA|TRBJ1-1
CASTPGTGRAFF
TGTGCCAGCACCCCGGGGACTGGGAGAGCTTTCTTT
>once|TRBV28|15|TRBD1|TRBJ2-5
CASSFRDRGKETQYF
TGTGCCAGCAGTTTCCGGGACAGGGGGAAAGAGACCCAGTACTTC
>few|TRBV10-3|13|TRBD1|TRBJ1-2
CAIRLTGNYGYTF
TGTGCCATCAGATTGACAGGGAACTATGGCTACACCTTC
>NA|TRBV27|14|NA|TRBJ1-5
CASSFSQSNQPQHF
TGTGCCAGCAGTTTTTCCCAGTCCAATCAGCCCCAGCATTTT
>NA|TRBV10-2|15|TRBD2|TRBJ2-5
CASRSGTSGKETQYF
TGCGCCAGCAGGAGCGGGACTAGCGGGAAAGAGACCCAGTACTTC
>NA|TRBV11-2|15|NA|TRBJ2-1
CASSFSGSQSDEQFF
TGTGCCAGCAGCTTTAGCGGTTCTCAATCCGATGAGCAGTTCTTC
>NA|TRBV30|18|TRBD2|TRBJ2-2
CAWSTRLAGVSWTGELFF
TGTGCCTGGTCCACGCGACTAGCGGGAGTTTCGTGGACCGGGGAGCTGTTTTTT